This T cell receptor beta chain stems from a study of T cell repertoires in cytomegalovirus infection. Background on the study: From public TCR beta signatures came an indication of both CMV infection and matching HLA type.

General observations from the study: HLA-C-restricted CMV clonotypes gave the most frequent clonotype in two of eight donors. Frequencies of public TCR beta families were cumulated, and this identified carriers of CMV plus the relevant HLA.

TCRdb re-called the reads with MiXCR, one entry per CDR3 protein. Of roughly 250,000 distinct CDR3 sequences in the sample, roughly 20% were seen once. On this clonotype itself: What it binds is unknown.

The CDR3 totals 16 residues. Germline assignment: CDR1 MDHEN and CDR2 SYDVKM. The J segment lost 3 bases and the V segment lost 2 bases, leaving 6 bases of the junction unmatched. Sequenced input: CD8+ T cells from PBMCs. This chain joins TRBV28 and TRBJ2-1; 8 bases agree with TRBD2. This receptor was identified in a human donor in good health (CMV status not recorded). Some clones in this sample may be carry-over from other donors' samples. CDR3 protein: CASSLDSSGGYNEQFF. In DNA, the CDR3 is TGTGCCAGCAGTTTAGACTCCAGCGGGGGCTACAATGAGCAGTTCTTC.